One and the same sample provided the 24 T cell receptor beta chains below, sequenced in a study of cytomegalovirus exposure and HLA in healthy donors. Primers for the PCR totalled 60 Vbeta and 13 Jbeta. Some clones are missing from TCRdb's copy, which holds only in-frame ones; the method was immunoSEQ multiplex PCR. The repertoire holds roughly 150,000 clones, with around 78% as singletons. Material for sequencing was PBMCs. These receptors all come from a man aged 35-49 years in good health and CMV-seronegative.

The table lists this clone with a count of one. The rearrangement uses TRBV11-2 and TRBJ2-3, with D perhaps matching TRBD2 (7 bases). This CDR3 spans 15 amino acids. V was shortened by 1 base and J by 3 bases, with 11 bases between the two germline ends. Germline lookup yields CDR1 SGHAT and CDR2 FQNNGV. The CDR3 nucleotides read TGTGCCAGCAGCTTAGCAGGGGAGGGAACAGATACGCAGTATTTT. Translated, it gives CASSLAGEGTDTQYF.

The chain links TRBV5-1 to TRBJ2-7, with D tentatively TRBD2 (5 bases). V gave up 3 bases and J gave up 3 bases, with 10 bases separating them. Germline CDR1 reads SGHRS; CDR2 reads YFSETQ. This CDR3 is built from 13 residues. In DNA, the CDR3 is TGCGCCAGCAGCTCCCCCGGGAACTACGAGCAGTACTTC. The encoded protein is CASSSPGNYEQYF.

The chain has TRBV29-1 and TRBJ1-3, with a weak D call TRBD1 (5 bases). CDR3 size: 14 residues. Trimming pared 3 bases from V and 2 bases from J, leaving 11 bases between. Germline V CDR1 and CDR2: SQVTM, ANQGSEA. CDR3 region: CSVDGGITGNTIYF. The DNA for the CDR3 is TGCAGCGTTGACGGGGGTATAACTGGAAACACCATATATTTT.

V is TRBV6-6 and J is TRBJ1-2; TRBD1 agrees at 9 bases. Germline V lookup: CDR1 MNHNY, CDR2 SVGAGI (reference sequence). The CDR3 is 15 amino acids. With V trimmed by 2 bases and J by 7 bases, 8 bases remained unmatched. As DNA, the CDR3 is TGTGCCAGCAGTTACCGGGACAGGGTTAGTAGTGGCTACACCTTC. Its protein is CASSYRDRVSSGYTF.

The V and J genes are TRBV6-5 and TRBJ2-7, with unresolved D. The CDR3 loop spans 14 amino acids. Germline V gives CDR1 MNHEY, CDR2 SVGAGI. Between the trimmed V and J ends, which lost 2 bases and 3 bases, there was a span of 11 bases. The CDR3 DNA sequence: TGTGCCAGCAGTTACGGTGGCGGCCACTACGAGCAGTACTTC. It specifies CASSYGGGHYEQYF.

The CDR3 DNA is TGTGCCACCTCCGCGGGGGGGAACACTGAAGCTTTCTTT. Its translation: CATSAGGNTEAFF. The gene calls are TRBV28 and TRBJ1-1; possible D gene TRBD1, 5 bases. Per germline, CDR1 MDHEN and CDR2 SYDVKM. V lost 10 bases, J lost 1 base, and 13 bases lay in between. The CDR3 runs 13 residues. Full variable domain (remainder filled in from reference TRBV28 and TRBJ1-1): DVKVTQSSRYLVKRTGEKVFLECVQDMDHENMFWYRQDPGLGLRLIYFSYDVKMKEKGDIPEGYSVSREKKERFSLILESASTNQTSMYLCATSAGGNTEAFFGQGTRLTVV.

This clone was detected only once. V and J are TRBV28 and TRBJ1-2, with D possibly matching TRBD1 (5 bases). The V end was cut by 2 bases, the J end by 4 bases, with 11 bases between. CDR3 length: 14 amino acids. From germline, CDR1 is MDHEN and CDR2 SYDVKM. The CDR3 sequence: CASSLRDRVYGYTF. Written as DNA, the CDR3 is TGTGCCAGCAGTTTACGAGACAGAGTCTATGGCTACACCTTC.

This clone was seen more than once but under ten times. J is TRBJ2-2 and V is TRBV9; D ambiguous. The CDR3 covers 12 residues. V was pared by 4 bases and J by 2 bases, with 3 bases between. Per the germline V gene, CDR1 is SGDLS and CDR2 is YYNGEE. CDR3 loop: CASSPNTGELFF. The CDR3, as DNA: TGTGCCAGCAGCCCTAACACCGGGGAGCTGTTTTTT.

The gene calls are TRBV6-1 and TRBJ2-7; TRBD1 might be the D (6 bases). The CDR3 extends over 14 amino acids. V lost 4 bases to trimming and J lost 4 bases, with 14 bases between them. From germline, CDR1 is MNHNS and CDR2 SASEGT. CDR3: CASSVRTETYEQYF. The CDR3 DNA follows: TGTGCCAGCAGTGTCCGGACAGAAACTTACGAGCAGTACTTC.

This chain links TRBV5-4 with TRBJ1-5; a weak D match, TRBD1 (5 bases). With 3 bases removed from V and 5 bases from J, the gap between germline ends came to 15 bases. In germline, CDR1 is SGHNT, CDR2 YYREEE (reference sequence). This CDR3 contains 15 residues. CDR3: CASSYGGTPDQPQHF. CDR3 nucleotides: TGTGCCAGCAGCTATGGGGGGACGCCCGATCAGCCCCAGCATTTT.

The chain is built from TRBV20-1 and TRBJ2-1; D is undetermined. CDR3 length equals 11 residues. The V gene lost 3 bases and the J gene lost 10 bases, with 10 bases spanning the gap. Germline loops: CDR1 DFQATT, CDR2 SNEGSKA (reference sequence). The CDR3 region has the DNA TGCAGTGCTAGCCCCGTCTCCGAGCAGTTCTTC. It yields the protein CSASPVSEQFF.

The chain links TRBV27 to TRBJ2-5; maybe TRBD1 (6 bases). The CDR3 is 14 residues long. Germline V gene sequence: CDR1 MNHEY, CDR2 SMNVEV (reference sequence). The V and J ends lost 5 bases and 5 bases respectively, with 15 bases between them. The CDR3 bases are TGTGCCAGCAGTCCCCGAGGTGGGGGCGAGACCCAGTACTTC. Residues: CASSPRGGGETQYF.

The chain carries TRBV6-5 and TRBJ1-2; weak D call: TRBD1 (6 bases). V was trimmed by 6 bases and J by 7 bases, leaving 15 bases between them. This CDR3 spans 13 amino acids. Germline-derived CDR1 and CDR2 are MNHEY and SVGAGI. Written as DNA, the CDR3 is TGTGCCAGCAGAGAGGGGGAGTCAGGTGGCTACACCTTC. As protein: CASREGESGGYTF.

The rearrangement links TRBV4-1 to TRBJ1-1; TRBD1 aligns across 10 bases. The germline CDR1 and CDR2 sequences are MGHRA and YSYEKL. The CDR3 totals 16 residues. Trimming at V came to 4 bases and at J to 3 bases, leaving 8 bases not matched to a gene. CDR3 bases: TGCGCCAGCAGCCGGGATGGGACAGGGGAGGACACTGAAGCTTTCTTT. This gives the protein CASSRDGTGEDTEAFF.

This clone was recorded a few times. This rearrangement joins TRBV7-3 to TRBJ2-7; 7 bases fit TRBD1. Trimming removed 7 bases from V and 3 bases from J; junction bases left unmatched: 15. In germline, CDR1 is SGHTA, CDR2 FQGTGA. The CDR3 is 16 residues long. The chain's CDR3 is CASTPKFDRALYEQYF. CDR3 DNA sequence: TGTGCCAGCACCCCAAAATTTGACAGGGCGCTCTACGAGCAGTACTTC.

CDR3 coding DNA: TGTGCCTGGAGTGTACTGGACAGGGGCTACGAGCAGTACTTC. Translation: CAWSVLDRGYEQYF. This rearrangement joins TRBV30 to TRBJ2-7, with TRBD1 identical over 9 bases. CDR3 length: 14 residues. J lost 3 bases, V lost 0 bases, and 3 bases had no gene match. The germline V gene has CDR1 GTSNPN and CDR2 SVGIG (reference sequence).

This rearrangement joins TRBV5-4 to TRBJ1-2; no definite D call. V dropped 6 bases and J dropped 2 bases, with 8 bases sitting between them. This CDR3 is 12 amino acids long. Germline assignment: CDR1 SGHNT and CDR2 YYREEE (reference sequence). CDR3 nucleotides: TGTGCCAGCAACCGGGGAAACTATGGCTACACCTTC. Translated: CASNRGNYGYTF.

This clone was observed a few times. This chain connects TRBV7-2 to TRBJ1-1; D is perhaps TRBD1 (5 bases). The V gene lost 7 bases and the J gene lost 1 base, with 10 bases spanning the gap. Germline V gene lookup returns CDR1 SGHTA and CDR2 FQGNSA. The CDR3 is made up of 13 amino acids. In nucleotides, the CDR3 is TGTGCCAGCACCCGCGGACAGAACACTGAAGCTTTCTTT. Amino acid sequence: CASTRGQNTEAFF.

This clone was recorded a few times. J is TRBJ1-1 and V is TRBV27; 12 bases fit TRBD1. Germline V gene sequence: CDR1 MNHEY, CDR2 SMNVEV (reference sequence). The CDR3 length is 15 residues. V shed 3 bases, J shed 6 bases, and the junction held 5 bases outside the gene matches. The CDR3 DNA sequence: TGTGCCAGCAGTTTGACGGGGACAGGGGGCTCTGAAGCTTTCTTT. This translates into CASSLTGTGGSEAFF.

V and J are TRBV19 and TRBJ2-5; weak D call: TRBD1 (6 bases). This CDR3 region has 14 residues. Trimming stripped 3 bases from V and 5 bases from J, with 13 bases between. The germline V gene encodes CDR1 LNHDA and CDR2 SQIVND (reference sequence). The CDR3 protein is CASSMNRAGETQYF. CDR3 coding DNA: TGTGCCAGTAGTATGAACAGGGCTGGGGAGACCCAGTACTTC. The full variable domain, its missing parts supplied by reference TRBV19 and TRBJ2-5, is DGGITQSPKYLFRKEGQNVTLSCEQNLNHDAMYWYRQDPGQGLRLIYYSQIVNDFQKGDIAEGYSVSREKKESFPLTVTSAQKNPTAFYLCASSMNRAGETQYFGPGTRLLVL.

V is TRBV5-1 and J is TRBJ1-1; D gene uncertain. CDR3 length: 14 amino acids. Trimming stripped 0 bases from V and 2 bases from J, with 8 bases between. Germline CDR1 is SGHRS and CDR2 is YFSETQ. CDR3 region: CASSLVGSNTEAFF. For the CDR3, the DNA is TGCGCCAGCAGCTTGGTGGGGAGTAACACTGAAGCTTTCTTT.

This chain joins TRBV7-6 and TRBJ2-1, with D maybe TRBD2 (5 bases). The germline V gene has CDR1 SGHVS and CDR2 FNYEAQ. The CDR3 spans 13 residues. V was pared by 3 bases and J by 9 bases, with 12 bases between. The DNA of the CDR3 is TGTGCCAGCAGCTTTCCCACTAGGTCTGAGCAGTTCTTC. Residues: CASSFPTRSEQFF.

The V gene is TRBV6-6, the J gene TRBJ2-1; a possible D gene is TRBD2 (5 bases). From germline, CDR1 is MNHNY and CDR2 SVGAGI (reference sequence). CDR3 length equals 15 residues. Trimming stripped 0 bases from V and 1 base from J, with 7 bases between. Here the CDR3 DNA reads TGTGCCAGCAGTTACTCGCGGGTATCCTACAATGAGCAGTTCTTC. It yields the protein CASSYSRVSYNEQFF.

This clone occurred once. In nucleotides, the CDR3 is TGTGCCAGCAGTGAAACTTCGATGCGGGTTGATACGCAGTATTTT. Translated: CASSETSMRVDTQYF. V and J are TRBV25-1 and TRBJ2-3; possible D gene TRBD2, 5 bases. This CDR3 comprises 15 residues. Germline CDR1 and CDR2: MGHDK and SYGVNS. V was pared by 2 bases and J by 6 bases, with 15 bases between.